This T cell receptor (beta chain) appears in the sequencing data of a study of T cell repertoires in ileal Crohn's disease. Study-wide context: All patients had surgery for stricturing (about 60%) or penetrating (around 39%) disease. Biopsies of inflamed ileum from the surgical specimen form M0 samples.

Clones were sequenced by immunoSEQ multiplex PCR, and TCRdb holds only the in-frame ones, with some missing. The table lists almost 3,000 clones, roughly three quarters of them singletons. Time point: inflamed ileum from the surgical specimen. With respect to this clone: Its antigen is as yet unknown.

CDR3 length: 15 residues. V lost 6 bases, J lost 2 bases, and 16 bases lay in between. CDR1 is KGHSH, CDR2 LQKENI, per germline. Whole-study findings and limits: Endoscopic recurrence occurred in every patient whose clonality exceeded 26.8%.

The V and J genes are TRBV18 and TRBJ1-1; D is perhaps TRBD1 (6 bases). The sequence came from an adult with Crohn's disease. Material for sequencing was ileal tissue. The CDR3 region has the DNA TGTGCCAGCTCCCCCGCCCGGACAGTCAACACTGAAGCTTTCTTT. Its translation: CASSPARTVNTEAFF.